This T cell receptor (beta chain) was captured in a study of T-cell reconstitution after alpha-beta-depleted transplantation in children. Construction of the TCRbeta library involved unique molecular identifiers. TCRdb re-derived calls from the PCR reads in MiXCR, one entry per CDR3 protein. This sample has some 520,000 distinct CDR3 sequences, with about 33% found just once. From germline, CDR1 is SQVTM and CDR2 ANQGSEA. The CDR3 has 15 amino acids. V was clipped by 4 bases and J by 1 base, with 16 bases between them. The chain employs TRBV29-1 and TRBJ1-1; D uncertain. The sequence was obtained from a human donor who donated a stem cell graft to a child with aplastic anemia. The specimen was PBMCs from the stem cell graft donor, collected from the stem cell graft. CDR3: CSVVGRPGSNTEAFF. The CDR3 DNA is TGCAGCGTTGTGGGGAGACCCGGCTCGAACACTGAAGCTTTCTTT.